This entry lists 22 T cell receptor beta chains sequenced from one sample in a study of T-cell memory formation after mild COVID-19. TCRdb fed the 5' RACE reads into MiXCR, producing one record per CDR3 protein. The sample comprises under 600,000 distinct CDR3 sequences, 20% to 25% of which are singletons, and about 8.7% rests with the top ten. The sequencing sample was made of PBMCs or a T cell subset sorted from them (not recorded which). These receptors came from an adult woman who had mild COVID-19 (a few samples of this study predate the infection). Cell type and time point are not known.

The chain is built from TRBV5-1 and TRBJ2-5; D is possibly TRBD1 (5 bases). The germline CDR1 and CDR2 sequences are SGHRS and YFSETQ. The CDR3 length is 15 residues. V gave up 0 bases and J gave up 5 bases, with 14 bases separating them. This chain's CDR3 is CASSLDTGPQETQYF. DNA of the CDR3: TGCGCCAGCAGCTTGGATACAGGCCCTCAGGAGACCCAGTACTTC.

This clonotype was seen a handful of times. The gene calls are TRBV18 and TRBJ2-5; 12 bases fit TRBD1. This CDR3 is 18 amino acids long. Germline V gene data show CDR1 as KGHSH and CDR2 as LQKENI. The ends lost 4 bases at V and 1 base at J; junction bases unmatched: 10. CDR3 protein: CASSQTGTGGPLQETQYF. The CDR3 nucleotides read TGTGCCAGCTCACAAACCGGGACAGGGGGCCCTCTCCAAGAGACCCAGTACTTC.

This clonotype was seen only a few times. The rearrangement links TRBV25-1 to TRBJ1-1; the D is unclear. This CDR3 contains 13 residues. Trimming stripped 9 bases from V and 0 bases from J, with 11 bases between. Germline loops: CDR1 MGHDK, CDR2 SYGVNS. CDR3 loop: CASRMAVNTEAFF. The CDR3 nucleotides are TGTGCCAGTAGAATGGCGGTGAACACTGAAGCTTTCTTT.

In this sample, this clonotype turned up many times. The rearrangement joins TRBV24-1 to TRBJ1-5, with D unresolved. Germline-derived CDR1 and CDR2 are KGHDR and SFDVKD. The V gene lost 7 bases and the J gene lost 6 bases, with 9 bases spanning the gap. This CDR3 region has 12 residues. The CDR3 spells CATSKAGQPQHF. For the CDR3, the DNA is TGTGCCACCAGCAAGGCGGGTCAGCCCCAGCATTTT.

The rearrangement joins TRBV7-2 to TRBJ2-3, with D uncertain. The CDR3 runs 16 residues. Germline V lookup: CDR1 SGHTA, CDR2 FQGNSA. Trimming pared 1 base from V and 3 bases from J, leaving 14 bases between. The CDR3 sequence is CASSLDQGVGTDTQYF. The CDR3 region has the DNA TGTGCCAGCAGCTTAGATCAAGGAGTTGGTACAGATACGCAGTATTTT. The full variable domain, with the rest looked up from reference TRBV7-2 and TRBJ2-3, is GAGVSQSPSNKVTEKGKDVELRCDPISGHTALYWYRQSLGQGLEFLIYFQGNSAPDKSGLPSDRFSAERTGGSVSTLTIQRTQQEDSAVYLCASSLDQGVGTDTQYFGPGTRLTVL.

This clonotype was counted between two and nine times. The chain's CDR3 is CASSFRGSGNTIYF. The CDR3 nucleotides read TGTGCCAGCAGTTTCAGGGGTTCTGGAAACACCATATATTTT. The chain has TRBV6-5 and TRBJ1-3, with D possibly matching TRBD1 (6 bases). This CDR3 spans 14 amino acids. V was shortened by 4 bases and J by 1 base, with 8 bases between the two germline ends. CDR1 MNHEY and CDR2 SVGAGI come from the germline V gene.

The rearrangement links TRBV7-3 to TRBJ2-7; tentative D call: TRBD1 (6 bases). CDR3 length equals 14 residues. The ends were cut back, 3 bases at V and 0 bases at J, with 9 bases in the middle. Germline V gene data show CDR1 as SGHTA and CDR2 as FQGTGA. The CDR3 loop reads CASSLDSRSYEQYF. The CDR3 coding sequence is TGTGCCAGCAGCTTGGACAGCCGCTCCTACGAGCAGTACTTC.

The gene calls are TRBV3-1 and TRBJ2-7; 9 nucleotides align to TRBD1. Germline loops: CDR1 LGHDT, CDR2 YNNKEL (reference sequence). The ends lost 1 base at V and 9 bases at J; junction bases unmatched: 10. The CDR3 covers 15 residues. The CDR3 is CASSQVTVGTGRQYF. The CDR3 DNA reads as TGTGCCAGCAGCCAAGTAACGGTCGGGACAGGGAGGCAGTACTTC.

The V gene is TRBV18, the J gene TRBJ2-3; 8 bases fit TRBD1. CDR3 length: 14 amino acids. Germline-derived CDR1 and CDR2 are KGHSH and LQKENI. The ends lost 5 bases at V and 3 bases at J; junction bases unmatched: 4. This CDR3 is CASSSRDRTDTQYF. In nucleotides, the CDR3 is TGTGCCAGCTCATCAAGGGACAGGACAGATACGCAGTATTTT.

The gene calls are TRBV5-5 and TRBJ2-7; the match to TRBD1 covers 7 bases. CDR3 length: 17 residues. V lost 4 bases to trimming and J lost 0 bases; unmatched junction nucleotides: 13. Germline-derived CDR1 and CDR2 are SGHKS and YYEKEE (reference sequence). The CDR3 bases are TGTGCCAGCAGCCCTAGGGCCCCGGGACAGAGCTCCTACGAGCAGTACTTC. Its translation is CASSPRAPGQSSYEQYF.

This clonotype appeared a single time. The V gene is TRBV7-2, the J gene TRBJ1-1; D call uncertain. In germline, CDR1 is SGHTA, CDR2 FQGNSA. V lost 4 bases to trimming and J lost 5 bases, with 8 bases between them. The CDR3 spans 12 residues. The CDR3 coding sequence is TGTGCCAGCAGCTGGAGTGGGACTGAAGCTTTCTTT. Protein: CASSWSGTEAFF.

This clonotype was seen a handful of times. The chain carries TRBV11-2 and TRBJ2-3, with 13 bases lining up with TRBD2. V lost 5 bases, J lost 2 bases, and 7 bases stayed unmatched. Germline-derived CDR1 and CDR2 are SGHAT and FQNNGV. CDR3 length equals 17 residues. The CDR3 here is CASSLRLAGGHTDTQYF. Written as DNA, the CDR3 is TGTGCCAGCAGCCTCCGACTAGCGGGGGGCCACACAGATACGCAGTATTTT.

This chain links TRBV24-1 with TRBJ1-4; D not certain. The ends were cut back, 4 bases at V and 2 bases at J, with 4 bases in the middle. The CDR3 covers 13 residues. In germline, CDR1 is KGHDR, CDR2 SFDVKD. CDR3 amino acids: CATSEGTNEKLFF. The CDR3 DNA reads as TGTGCCACCAGTGAGGGGACTAATGAAAAACTGTTTTTT.

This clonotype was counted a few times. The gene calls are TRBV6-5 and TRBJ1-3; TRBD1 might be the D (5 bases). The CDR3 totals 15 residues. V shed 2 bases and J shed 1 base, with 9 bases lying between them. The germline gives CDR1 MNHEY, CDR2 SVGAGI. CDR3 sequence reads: CASSYDRRSGNTIYF. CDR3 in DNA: TGTGCCAGCAGTTACGACAGAAGGTCTGGAAACACCATATATTTT.

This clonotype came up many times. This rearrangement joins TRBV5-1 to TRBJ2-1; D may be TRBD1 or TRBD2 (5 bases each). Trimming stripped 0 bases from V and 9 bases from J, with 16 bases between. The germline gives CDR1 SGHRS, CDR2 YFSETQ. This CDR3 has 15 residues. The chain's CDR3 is CASSLVGPPAGEQFF. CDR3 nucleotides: TGCGCCAGCAGCTTGGTGGGACCCCCGGCGGGTGAGCAGTTCTTC.

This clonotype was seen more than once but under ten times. This CDR3 reads CASSQVPGYTEAFF. DNA of the CDR3: TGTGCCAGCAGCCAAGTCCCAGGGTATACTGAAGCTTTCTTT. The chain has TRBV3-1 and TRBJ1-1, with D perhaps matching TRBD1 (5 bases). CDR1 is LGHDT and CDR2 is YNNKEL in the germline V gene (reference sequence). Trimming took 1 base from V and 5 from J, leaving 11 bases between them. CDR3 length equals 14 residues.

CDR3 amino acids: CASTLGTRGSYEQYF. The CDR3 DNA sequence: TGTGCCAGCACCCTCGGGACTCGAGGGTCCTACGAGCAGTACTTC. V is TRBV6-2 or TRBV6-3 and J is TRBJ2-7; D is possibly TRBD2 (6 bases). CDR3 length: 15 residues. Trimming cost V 7 bases and J 1 base, with 17 bases left between them. From germline, CDR1 is MNHEY and CDR2 SVGEGT.

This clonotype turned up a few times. The CDR3 bases are TGTGCCAGCATAGCAGTCTTGAACACCGGGGAGCTGTTTTTT. Encoded protein: CASIAVLNTGELFF. V is TRBV28 and J is TRBJ2-2, with D hard to call. Trimming cost V 7 bases and J 1 base, with 10 bases left between them. The CDR3 covers 14 residues. Germline CDR1 MDHEN, CDR2 SYDVKM. Using reference TRBV28 and TRBJ2-2 for the parts outside the CDR3, the full variable domain is DVKVTQSSRYLVKRTGEKVFLECVQDMDHENMFWYRQDPGLGLRLIYFSYDVKMKEKGDIPEGYSVSREKKERFSLILESASTNQTSMYLCASIAVLNTGELFFGEGSRLTVL.

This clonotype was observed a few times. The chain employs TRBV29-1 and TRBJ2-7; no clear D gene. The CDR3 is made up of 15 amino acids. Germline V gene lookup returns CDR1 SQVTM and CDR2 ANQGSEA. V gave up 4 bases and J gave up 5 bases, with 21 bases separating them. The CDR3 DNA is TGCAGCGTTGTTCAGTGGGTAGGGTCGGCCCACGAGCAGTACTTC. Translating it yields CSVVQWVGSAHEQYF.

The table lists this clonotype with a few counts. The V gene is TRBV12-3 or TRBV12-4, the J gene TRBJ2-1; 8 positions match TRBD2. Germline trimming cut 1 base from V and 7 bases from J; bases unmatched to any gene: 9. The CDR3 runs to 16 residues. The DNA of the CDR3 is TGTGCCAGCAGTTTAGTTTTCGCTAGCGGGCGTAATGAGCAGTTCTTC. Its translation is CASSLVFASGRNEQFF.

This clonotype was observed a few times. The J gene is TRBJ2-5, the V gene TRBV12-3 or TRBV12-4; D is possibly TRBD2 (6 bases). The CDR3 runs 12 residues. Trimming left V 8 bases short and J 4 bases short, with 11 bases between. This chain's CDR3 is CASGGERETQYF. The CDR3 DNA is TGTGCCAGCGGCGGGGAAAGAGAGACCCAGTACTTC.

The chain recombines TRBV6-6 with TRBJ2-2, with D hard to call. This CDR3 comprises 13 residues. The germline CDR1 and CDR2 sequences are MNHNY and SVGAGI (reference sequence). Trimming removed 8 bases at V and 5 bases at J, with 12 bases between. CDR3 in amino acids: CASQTMATGELFF. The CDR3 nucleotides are TGTGCCAGCCAGACGATGGCGACCGGGGAGCTGTTTTTT.